The 32 T cell receptor beta chains below come from one sample, sequenced in a study of a mutant IDH1 vaccine in newly diagnosed glioma. The time point denotes: week 23, last vaccination. Vaccination comprised doses that each held 300 ug of mutant IDH1 20-mer peptide, plus topical imiquimod. Here immunoSEQ multiplex PCR was the method, and the copy in TCRdb shows in-frame clones only, minus some. The sample contains about 64,000 clones, 70% to 90% of which appear only once. These TCRs' antigens remain unknown. This material consisted of PBMCs, taken from a glioma patient whose treatment included an IDH1 peptide vaccine. The receptors were gathered from a man aged 30-40 years with glioma.

The rearrangement uses TRBV18 and TRBJ1-2, with unresolved D. This CDR3 has 14 residues. Trimming left V 2 bases short and J 1 base short, with 8 bases between. Germline V CDR1 and CDR2: KGHSH, LQKENI. CDR3 coding DNA: TGTGCCAGCTCACCAATTGGGGATAACTATGGCTACACCTTC. Protein: CASSPIGDNYGYTF. The variable domain in full, completed from reference TRBV18 and TRBJ1-2, reads NAGVMQNPRHLVRRRGQEARLRCSPMKGHSHVYWYRQLPEEGLKFMVYLQKENIIDESGMPKERFSAEFPKEGPSILRIQQVVRGDSAAYFCASSPIGDNYGYTFGSGTRLTVV.

The chain employs TRBV19 and TRBJ2-2, with 8 bases that match TRBD1. CDR3 length: 19 amino acids. V trimming: 8 bases; J trimming: 1 base; junction bases outside the gene matches: 18. Per germline, CDR1 LNHDA and CDR2 SQIVND (reference sequence). In DNA form, the CDR3 reads TGTGCCAGTCGAAGTAAAACAGGGGGGACGGAGGGGAACACCGGGGAGCTGTTTTTT. Protein: CASRSKTGGTEGNTGELFF. The whole variable domain, remainder taken from reference TRBV19 and TRBJ2-2, is DGGITQSPKYLFRKEGQNVTLSCEQNLNHDAMYWYRQDPGQGLRLIYYSQIVNDFQKGDIAEGYSVSREKKESFPLTVTSAQKNPTAFYLCASRSKTGGTEGNTGELFFGEGSRLTVL.

J is TRBJ1-5 and V is TRBV15, with D possibly matching TRBD1 (5 bases). V dropped 0 bases and J dropped 0 bases, with 12 bases sitting between them. This CDR3 has 17 amino acids. CDR1 and CDR2 (germline): LNHNV, YYDKDF (reference sequence). In DNA form, the CDR3 reads TGTGCCACCAGCAGAGATCCCCCAGGGAATAGCAATCAGCCCCAGCATTTT. This translates into CATSRDPPGNSNQPQHF.

Only one count was recorded for this clone. This chain joins TRBV5-1 and TRBJ2-1; 9 positions match TRBD1. This CDR3 comprises 14 residues. Germline-derived CDR1 and CDR2 are SGHRS and YFSETQ. V was clipped by 6 bases and J by 7 bases; unmatched bases: 8. The CDR3 loop reads CASIGTGTVNEQFF. The CDR3 region has the DNA TGCGCCAGCATCGGGACAGGGACGGTGAATGAGCAGTTCTTC.

This clone was recorded once. The chain couples TRBV19 to TRBJ2-3; no definite D call. Germline-derived CDR1 and CDR2 are LNHDA and SQIVND (reference sequence). The CDR3 consists of 13 residues. Trimming removed 4 bases from V and 2 bases from J, with 7 bases in between. CDR3 loop: CASSSTYTDTQYF. The CDR3 DNA reads TGTGCCAGTAGTAGCACATACACAGATACGCAGTATTTT. Drawing the rest from reference TRBV19 and TRBJ2-3, the complete variable domain is DGGITQSPKYLFRKEGQNVTLSCEQNLNHDAMYWYRQDPGQGLRLIYYSQIVNDFQKGDIAEGYSVSREKKESFPLTVTSAQKNPTAFYLCASSSTYTDTQYFGPGTRLTVL.

This chain links TRBV5-1 with TRBJ1-4; D gene ambiguous. V dropped 0 bases and J dropped 0 bases, with 3 bases sitting between them. CDR1 is SGHRS, CDR2 YFSETQ, per germline. The CDR3 extends over 14 amino acids. CDR3 bases: TGCGCCAGCAGCTTGGCCCCAACTAATGAAAAACTGTTTTTT. Encoded protein: CASSLAPTNEKLFF.

The chain employs TRBV10-1 and TRBJ2-3, with D possibly being TRBD1 (7 bases). Per germline, CDR1 WNHNN and CDR2 SYGVQD (reference sequence). Deletions cut 7 bases from V and 0 bases from J, with 14 bases between. CDR3 length: 15 amino acids. The DNA for the CDR3 is TGCGCCAGCACCGCGGGGACAGCTAGCACAGATACGCAGTATTTT. It is translated as CASTAGTASTDTQYF.

The gene calls are TRBV5-1 and TRBJ1-2; D remains ambiguous. V lost 3 bases and J 7 bases, leaving 16 bases between the germline ends. Germline V lookup: CDR1 SGHRS, CDR2 YFSETQ. The CDR3 is 14 amino acids. Written as DNA, the CDR3 is TGCGCCAGCAGCTCCTTGGTGGGAGGAACTGGCTACACCTTC. Its translation: CASSSLVGGTGYTF.

Here the CDR3 DNA reads TGTGCCAGCAGTTTGGGACAGGGGGAGGCCTACGAGCAGTACTTC. This translates into CASSLGQGEAYEQYF. The chain combines TRBV27 with TRBJ2-7; TRBD1 agrees at 11 bases. The CDR3 is made up of 15 amino acids. The J segment lost 2 bases and the V segment lost 3 bases, leaving 3 bases of the junction unmatched. Per the germline V gene, CDR1 is MNHEY and CDR2 is SMNVEV (reference sequence).

The V gene is TRBV19, the J gene TRBJ2-7; 9 positions match TRBD2. Germline V gene data show CDR1 as LNHDA and CDR2 as SQIVND (reference sequence). V was pared by 5 bases and J by 0 bases, with 2 bases of the junction left unmatched. CDR3 length: 14 amino acids. The CDR3 bases are TGTGCCAGTAGTTTAGCGGGGGCCTCCTACGAGCAGTACTTC. Protein: CASSLAGASYEQYF.

The V gene is TRBV5-6, the J gene TRBJ2-5; unclear D gene. CDR1 is SGHDT, CDR2 YYEEEE, per germline. CDR3 length: 11 residues. The germline V and J ends were trimmed by 3 bases and 1 base, with 1 base remaining between them. The CDR3 DNA is TGTGCCAGCAGCTCCCAAGAGACCCAGTACTTC. Translation gives CASSSQETQYF.

This clone was found a few times. The chain links TRBV18 to TRBJ1-2, with a possible D match to TRBD1 (6 bases). V dropped 3 bases and J dropped 10 bases, with 21 bases sitting between them. Germline CDR1 reads KGHSH; CDR2 reads LQKENI. The CDR3 loop spans 15 amino acids. The CDR3 loop is CASSPPGTSYGDYTF. The CDR3 DNA reads TGTGCCAGCTCACCGCCCGGGACATCCTATGGCGACTACACCTTC.

The chain uses TRBV28 and TRBJ1-2; 7 bases are shared with TRBD1. The CDR3 sequence is 13 residues long. The trim removed 5 bases at V and 5 bases at J, leaving 5 bases unmatched. Germline V gene data show CDR1 as MDHEN and CDR2 as SYDVKM. CDR3 bases: TGTGCCAGCAGTACCCGACAGGGTTATGGCTACACCTTC. It yields the protein CASSTRQGYGYTF.

The V gene is TRBV7-2, the J gene TRBJ2-1; 13 nucleotides line up with TRBD2. The CDR3 sequence is 16 residues long. Germline V CDR1 and CDR2: SGHTA, FQGNSA. Unmatched junction bases numbered 6, after V lost 2 bases and J lost 8 bases. CDR3 nucleotides: TGTGCCAGCAGCTTATCAACTAGCGGGGGGGCCTATGAGCAGTTCTTC. Translated: CASSLSTSGGAYEQFF.

This chain links TRBV7-9 with TRBJ1-2; D gene unclear. V was trimmed by 3 bases and J by 7 bases, leaving 15 bases between them. Per the germline V gene, CDR1 is SEHNR and CDR2 is FQNEAQ (reference sequence). This CDR3 is built from 14 residues. The CDR3 DNA is TGTGCCAGCAGCTTCCCCGAATTGTCCTCTGGCTACACCTTC. Amino acid sequence: CASSFPELSSGYTF.

The V gene is TRBV28, the J gene TRBJ2-1; D gene unclear. Trimming pared 5 bases from V and 4 bases from J, leaving 12 bases between. CDR1 is MDHEN, CDR2 SYDVKM, per germline. The CDR3 sequence is 14 residues long. CDR3 region: CASSPGDRYNEQFF. CDR3 nucleotide sequence: TGTGCCAGCAGTCCAGGCGACCGGTACAATGAGCAGTTCTTC.

The chain uses TRBV9 and TRBJ1-2; D is ambiguous. The CDR3 sequence is 15 residues long. Trimming removed 6 bases from V and 3 bases from J, with 18 bases in between. Per germline, CDR1 SGDLS and CDR2 YYNGEE. In DNA, the CDR3 is TGTGCCAGCACTCCCCCTTCTAAGTGGTACTATGGCTACACCTTC. As protein: CASTPPSKWYYGYTF.

The V gene is TRBV6-5, the J gene TRBJ1-2; D remains unclear. V was clipped by 0 bases and J by 8 bases, with 13 bases between them. The CDR3 length is 14 residues. Germline CDR1 reads MNHEY; CDR2 reads SVGAGI. CDR3 in amino acids: CASSYSRGLYGYTF. CDR3 nucleotides: TGTGCCAGCAGTTACTCGCGTGGGTTATACGGCTACACCTTC.

The chain uses TRBV11-2 and TRBJ2-1, with TRBD2 identical over 12 bases. CDR1 is SGHAT and CDR2 is FQNNGV in the germline V gene. The length of the CDR3 is 16 residues. The J segment lost 4 bases and the V segment lost 3 bases, leaving 4 bases of the junction unmatched. The CDR3 reads CASSFTSGGFYNEQFF. The DNA of the CDR3 is TGTGCCAGCAGCTTTACTAGCGGGGGGTTTTACAATGAGCAGTTCTTC.

CDR3 amino acids: CASSPRTGMDSSNQPQHF. The DNA of the CDR3 is TGTGCCAGCAGTCCTCGGACAGGGATGGATTCTAGCAATCAGCCCCAGCATTTT. The V gene is TRBV27, the J gene TRBJ1-5; 8 bases fit TRBD1. The germline V gene encodes CDR1 MNHEY and CDR2 SMNVEV (reference sequence). This CDR3 is built from 18 residues. The V and J ends lost 5 bases and 0 bases, in that order; junction bases with no gene match: 12.

This clone showed up just once. The genes are TRBV2 and TRBJ1-5, with D possibly TRBD1 on 5 matching bases. The CDR3 sequence is 18 residues long. Germline V gene sequence: CDR1 SNHLY, CDR2 FYNNEI. The V and J ends lost 8 bases and 1 base respectively, with 24 bases between them. CDR3 sequence reads: CASGGGSEGELSNQPQHF. CDR3 DNA sequence: TGTGCCAGCGGGGGAGGGTCAGAGGGCGAGCTAAGCAATCAGCCCCAGCATTTT.

This clone has only one observation. The CDR3 coding sequence is TGTGCCAGCAGCCTACCGGGACCCCTTATGCCCCCGTACTTC. This encodes CASSLPGPLMPPYF. V is TRBV28 and J is TRBJ2-7; D might be TRBD1 or TRBD2, each matching 5 bases. Trimming left V 6 bases short and J 12 bases short, with 24 bases between. The CDR3 has 14 residues. Germline assignment: CDR1 MDHEN and CDR2 SYDVKM.

The V call is TRBV18, the J call TRBJ2-1; 11 bases map to TRBD1. The CDR3 is 14 amino acids. CDR1 and CDR2 from the germline V gene are KGHSH and LQKENI. V dropped 4 bases and J dropped 10; count of bases not matched to a gene: 6. For the CDR3, the DNA is TGTGCCAGCTCACAGGGACAGGGGGTAAGGGAGCAGTTCTTC. Amino acid sequence: CASSQGQGVREQFF.

This chain joins TRBV7-8 and TRBJ2-2; D gene ambiguous. The CDR3 covers 14 residues. V was clipped by 3 bases and J by 1 base, with 6 bases between them. Germline V gene lookup returns CDR1 SGHVS and CDR2 FQNEAQ. The CDR3 DNA follows: TGTGCCAGCAGCTTTATCGGGAACACCGGGGAGCTGTTTTTT. It encodes CASSFIGNTGELFF.

This clone was observed a handful of times. The CDR3 DNA sequence: TGTGCCAGTAGTACCGGACAGGGGGTTACAGATACGCAGTATTTT. This encodes CASSTGQGVTDTQYF. This chain uses TRBV19 with TRBJ2-3, with TRBD1 matching 10 bases. Germline V gene lookup returns CDR1 LNHDA and CDR2 SQIVND (reference sequence). V lost 4 bases to trimming and J lost 3 bases; unmatched junction nucleotides: 4. There are 15 residues in the CDR3.

The chain couples TRBV6-1 to TRBJ1-6; D possibly corresponds to TRBD1 (6 bases). Looked up from germline, CDR1 is MNHNS and CDR2 is SASEGT. The ends were cut back, 6 bases at V and 9 bases at J, with 15 bases in the middle. This CDR3 is 14 amino acids long. This chain's CDR3 is CASRNRERGSPLHF. The CDR3 nucleotides read TGTGCCAGCAGGAACAGGGAGAGGGGTTCACCCCTCCACTTT.

This clone was seen a few times. J is TRBJ1-2 and V is TRBV2; TRBD1 agrees at 8 bases. The CDR3 is 13 amino acids. J gave up 2 bases and V 5 bases, and 1 base lay outside the gene matches. Germline-derived CDR1 and CDR2 are SNHLY and FYNNEI. The CDR3 here is CASSRTGNYGYTF. The CDR3 DNA follows: TGTGCCAGCAGTAGGACAGGGAACTATGGCTACACCTTC.

The chain is built from TRBV19 and TRBJ2-7, with TRBD1 as a possible D gene (5 bases). The CDR3 covers 14 residues. CDR1 is LNHDA and CDR2 is SQIVND in the germline V gene (reference sequence). V lost 3 bases to trimming and J lost 4 bases, with 13 bases between them. CDR3 in amino acids: CASSIRGTSYEQYF. The CDR3 bases are TGTGCCAGTAGTATTAGGGGTACAAGTTACGAGCAGTACTTC.

This sequence joins TRBV14 and TRBJ1-6; no reliable D call. The CDR3 is 16 residues long. Germline CDR1 and CDR2: SGHDN and FVKESK. Trimming shortened V by 0 bases and J by 7 bases, and 13 bases separated the two germline ends. DNA of the CDR3: TGTGCCAGCAGCCAAGAGGGCTATAATTTCAATTCACCCCTCCACTTT. Encoded protein: CASSQEGYNFNSPLHF.

Of note for this clone: The junction departs from the called germline gene at one end, perhaps through a read error. This sequence joins TRBV5-1 and TRBJ2-2; no firm D call. Germline loops: CDR1 SGHRS, CDR2 YFSETQ. The CDR3 loop spans 15 amino acids. The CDR3, as DNA: TGCGTCAGCAGCTTGGCCCATGAAATCGCCGGGGAGCTGTTTTTT. It translates to CVSSLAHEIAGELFF.

The rearrangement joins TRBV19 to TRBJ1-1; D gene unclear. Trimming stripped 5 bases from V and 4 bases from J, with 5 bases between. Germline CDR1 is LNHDA and CDR2 is SQIVND (reference sequence). CDR3 length: 11 residues. CDR3 loop: CASSPSTEAFF. DNA of the CDR3: TGTGCCAGTAGTCCAAGCACTGAAGCTTTCTTT.

V gene TRBV21-1 combines with J gene TRBJ2-7; TRBD1 is taken as the D call from the table, unchecked against the DNA. TRBV21-1 is a recognized pseudogene. This CDR3 spans 15 amino acids. In DNA, the CDR3 is TGTGCCAGCAGCACCTACAGGGGGCTTGCCTACGAGCAGTACTTC. Its translation is CASSTYRGLAYEQYF.